This T cell receptor beta chain stems from a study of T cell repertoires in cytomegalovirus infection. Study-level information: Used in the study were CMV epitopes, some recently identified and HLA-C-restricted, others well-studied and HLA-B-restricted.

This clonotype has just a few counts. Its antigen remains unknown. Germline CDR1 and CDR2: SGHAT and FQNNGV. V gave up 5 bases and J gave up 1 base; unmatched junction bases: 5. The CDR3 covers 15 residues. TCRdb re-derived calls from the reads in MiXCR, one entry per CDR3 protein. The sample consists of tens of thousands of distinct CDR3 sequences, 24% of them appearing once. This specimen was CD8+ T cells from cultured PBMCs, taken from culture after CMV antigen stimulation. The rearrangement links TRBV11-2 to TRBJ2-3; TRBD1 matches 8 bases. This clonotype was sampled from a human donor in good health (CMV status not recorded). Some clones in this sample may be carry-over from other donors' samples. The DNA of the CDR3 is TGTGCCAGCAGCCCCCCGGACAGGGGCACAGATACGCAGTATTTT. This encodes CASSPPDRGTDTQYF.